The 11 T cell receptor beta chains given below trace back to one sample, sequenced in a study of CD8 T cells in Susac syndrome. After extraction with the RNeasy kit, about 0.45 to 1 ug of the RNA was reverse transcribed using random hexamers. TCRdb called the immunoSEQ multiplex PCR reads again in MiXCR, with one record for every CDR3 protein. The sample lists roughly 300,000 distinct CDR3 sequences, more than 75% occurring once. Sample: CD8+ T cells from PBMCs. These TCRs come from a human donor with multiple sclerosis.

This clonotype was detected only a few times. The chain joins TRBV13 to TRBJ1-2; D gene uncertain. The CDR3 is 14 amino acids. CDR1 PRHDT and CDR2 FYEKMQ come from the germline V gene (reference sequence). The V and J ends lost 0 bases and 4 bases respectively, with 9 bases between them. The CDR3 region is CASSLGRPAYGYTF. The CDR3 region has the DNA TGTGCCAGCAGCTTAGGCCGTCCCGCCTATGGCTACACCTTC. The complete variable domain, with remaining parts taken from reference TRBV13 and TRBJ1-2, reads AAGVIQSPRHLIKEKRETATLKCYPIPRHDTVYWYQQGPGQDPQFLISFYEKMQSDKGSIPDRFSAQQFSDYHSELNMSSLELGDSALYFCASSLGRPAYGYTFGSGTRLTVV.

The chain combines TRBV4-2 with TRBJ2-2, with unresolved D. The CDR3 contains 13 residues. Germline V gene sequence: CDR1 LGHNA, CDR2 YNFKEQ. Deletions cut 4 bases from V and 7 bases from J, with 10 bases between. The CDR3 nucleotides are TGTGCCAGCAGCCCCCGAGGAATCGGGGAGCTGTTTTTT. Its protein is CASSPRGIGELFF.

The chain recombines TRBV27 with TRBJ2-5; 9 bases fit TRBD2. V shed 5 bases and J 4 bases; nucleotides not matched to a gene: 8. The CDR3 runs 15 residues. Germline V gene lookup returns CDR1 MNHEY and CDR2 SMNVEV (reference sequence). CDR3: CASSPTSGRGETQYF. Written as DNA, the CDR3 is TGTGCCAGCAGTCCTACTAGCGGGCGTGGAGAGACCCAGTACTTC.

This chain links TRBV6-2 or TRBV6-3 with TRBJ2-1, with a tentative D call TRBD2 (6 bases). The CDR3 totals 12 residues. The V end lost 5 bases, the J end lost 9 bases, and 11 bases lay between the germline ends. Per the germline V gene, CDR1 is MNHEY and CDR2 is SVGEGT. DNA for the CDR3: TGTGCCAGCAGTAAGGCGGGACGTGAGCAGTTCTTC. Protein sequence: CASSKAGREQFF.

The chain combines TRBV13 with TRBJ2-1; D gene uncertain. Germline CDR1 and CDR2: PRHDT and FYEKMQ (reference sequence). Trimming shortened V by 6 bases and J by 1 base, and 13 bases separated the two germline ends. The CDR3 has 15 amino acids. The CDR3 nucleotides read TGTGCCAGCAGTACTCCCCCGTATTCCTACAATGAGCAGTTCTTC. Translated, it gives CASSTPPYSYNEQFF.

The chain is built from TRBV18 and TRBJ2-1, with 9 nucleotides matching TRBD2. The CDR3 consists of 16 residues. The germline CDR1 and CDR2 sequences are KGHSH and LQKENI. The V segment lost 3 bases and the J segment 3 bases; nucleotides outside the gene matches: 6. CDR3 sequence (DNA): TGTGCCAGCTCACCCGCCGGGACTAGCATCTACAATGAGCAGTTCTTC. It is translated as CASSPAGTSIYNEQFF.

The chain links TRBV5-1 to TRBJ1-2; D remains unclear. V shed 0 bases and J shed 2 bases, with 11 bases lying between them. CDR1 and CDR2 from the germline V gene are SGHRS and YFSETQ. This CDR3 spans 15 amino acids. CDR3 loop: CASSLEMEWNYGYTF. DNA for the CDR3: TGCGCCAGCAGCTTGGAAATGGAATGGAACTATGGCTACACCTTC.

This clonotype has only a few counts. This chain uses TRBV6-5 with TRBJ2-7; the D gene is possibly TRBD2 (6 bases). Trimming removed 4 bases at V and 2 bases at J, with 12 bases between. Per germline, CDR1 MNHEY and CDR2 SVGAGI. The length of the CDR3 is 14 residues. The CDR3 is CASSFDSGTYEQYF. CDR3 nucleotides: TGTGCCAGCAGTTTCGATAGCGGCACCTACGAGCAGTACTTC.

This chain connects TRBV5-1 to TRBJ2-4, with D possibly being TRBD1 (6 bases). The germline CDR1 and CDR2 sequences are SGHRS and YFSETQ. The V and J ends lost 4 bases and 7 bases respectively, with 15 bases between them. The CDR3 totals 14 residues. CDR3 residues: CASSPGHGPNIQYF. CDR3 in DNA: TGCGCCAGCAGCCCGGGACACGGGCCCAACATTCAGTACTTC. The entire variable domain, with the rest obtained from reference TRBV5-1 and TRBJ2-4, is as follows: KAGVTQTPRYLIKTRGQQVTLSCSPISGHRSVSWYQQTPGQGLQFLFEYFSETQRNKGNFPGRFSGRQFSNSRSEMNVSTLELGDSALYLCASSPGHGPNIQYFGAGTRLSVL.

The rearrangement uses TRBV9 and TRBJ2-3; D is undetermined. Between the trimmed V and J ends, which lost 2 bases and 3 bases, there was a span of 7 bases. This CDR3 contains 13 residues. Germline CDR1 SGDLS, CDR2 YYNGEE. The DNA for the CDR3 is TGTGCCAGCAGCGTCCCGGAGACAGATACGCAGTATTTT. Its protein is CASSVPETDTQYF.

The chain links TRBV10-3 to TRBJ2-7; tentatively, D is TRBD2 (6 bases). The CDR3 length is 16 residues. With 8 bases removed from V and 2 bases from J, the gap between germline ends came to 22 bases. Germline CDR1 and CDR2: ENHRY and SYGVKD. The CDR3 DNA follows: TGTGCCATCTTTCCCTTTTTAGGGGAGGATCCCTACGAGCAGTACTTC. Translated, it gives CAIFPFLGEDPYEQYF.